This is a list of T cell receptor beta chains from one sample in a study of T-cell memory formation after mild COVID-19. Via MiXCR, TCRdb re-called the 5' RACE reads, giving one row per CDR3 protein. This table has roughly 280,000 distinct CDR3 sequences, approximately 8% appearing once. Sequencing was carried out using PBMCs or a T cell subset sorted from them (not recorded which). The receptors were gathered from a man aged 18 to 35 who had mild COVID-19 (a few samples of this study predate the infection). Cell type and time point are not known. CDR3s leave out the opening cysteine and the closing phenylalanine or tryptophan. A D gene is named only where the DNA matches it firmly.

TRBJ2-2,TRBV20-1,.,SARRARGTGELF
TRBJ2-5,TRBV6-6,.,ASSYMGLETQY
TRBJ1-1,TRBV24-1,.,ATRPRVGTEAF
TRBJ2-2,TRBV5-6,.,ASSSEKQGAGELF
TRBJ2-5,TRBV21-1,.,ASTFQGQETQY
TRBJ1-1,TRBV4-3,.,ASSQDGGSEAF
TRBJ1-1,TRBV20-1,.,SAWTLSDDEAF
TRBJ2-5,TRBV29-1,.,SVWDSTHQETQY
TRBJ2-5,TRBV3-1,.,ASSHESRTQY
TRBJ2-4,TRBV6-2/TRBV6-3,.,ASSYGQIAKNIQY
TRBJ2-5,TRBV20-1,.,SARDWVQETQY
TRBJ2-5,TRBV6-6,TRBD1,ASSRDRDGETQY